The 3 T cell receptor beta chains given below trace back to one sample, sequenced in a study of regulatory T cells in long-lasting Graves disease. The time point denotes: newly diagnosed GD, antithyroid drugs for less than 3 months. Researchers made the TCR library from RNA that was extracted from PBMCs. Arm-PCR with iRepertoire HTBI primers amplified the CDR3 regions for these TCR beta libraries. Using its own MiXCR run on the multiplex PCR reads, TCRdb lists one record per CDR3 protein. The repertoire has 680,000 or so distinct CDR3 sequences, 16% of them found once; the top ten carry about 17%. These data were also reused for a study on T cells in Graves' hyperthyroidism and ophthalmopathy.

This sample comprised peripheral blood mononuclear cells (PBMCs), obtained at new diagnosis, from a patient treated with antithyroid drugs. These receptors were obtained from a woman in her 30s with Graves disease.

This clonotype was observed many times. This chain links TRBV7-2 with TRBJ2-1; TRBD2 aligns across 10 bases. The trim removed 2 bases at V and 9 bases at J, leaving 7 bases unmatched. Germline assignment: CDR1 SGHTA and CDR2 FQGNSA. The CDR3 contains 15 residues. The CDR3 coding sequence is TGTGCCAGCAGCTTACCCGGACTAGCGGTTGGTGAGCAGTTCTTC. It translates to CASSLPGLAVGEQFF.

This clonotype has a count of ten or more. This chain connects TRBV7-2 to TRBJ2-5; D gene unclear. Germline-derived CDR1 and CDR2 are SGHTA and FQGNSA. Trimming took 5 bases from V and 4 from J, leaving 17 bases between them. This CDR3 is 15 amino acids long. The DNA for the CDR3 is TGTGCCAGCAGCCCGACCCAAATCCCGGGAGAGACCCAGTACTTC. The encoded protein is CASSPTQIPGETQYF.

The CDR3 loop is CASSSHRAWGYTF. In DNA, the CDR3 is TGTGCCAGCAGTTCCCATCGGGCGTGGGGCTACACCTTC. The gene calls are TRBV28 and TRBJ1-2; D not resolved. Germline values: CDR1 MDHEN, CDR2 SYDVKM. Trimming removed 4 bases at V and 8 bases at J, with 14 bases between. The CDR3 is made up of 13 amino acids.